The 18 T cell receptor beta chains below all came from one sample that was sequenced in a study of memory CD4+ T cells and cytomegalovirus serostatus. The data were produced by immunoSEQ multiplex PCR, yet TCRdb's version contains in-frame clones alone and is incomplete. The sample records tens of thousands of clones, less than 85% being singletons. The sort gate was single viable CD3+CD4+CD8-CD45RO+ cells for memory CD4+ T cells. The sequenced material came from memory CD4+ T cells from blood. The receptors were sampled from an adult in good health and CMV-seronegative.

The chain joins TRBV15 to TRBJ1-2; D is possibly TRBD1 (6 bases). Trimming shortened V by 0 bases and J by 4 bases, and 12 bases separated the two germline ends. Per the germline V gene, CDR1 is LNHNV and CDR2 is YYDKDF (reference sequence). The CDR3 covers 15 residues. CDR3 nucleotides: TGTGCCACCAGCAGAGATTTGGGGGGGCCCTATGGCTACACCTTC. Its protein product is CATSRDLGGPYGYTF. The full variable domain, rest sourced from reference TRBV15 and TRBJ1-2, is DAMVIQNPRYQVTQFGKPVTLSCSQTLNHNVMYWYQQKSSQAPKLLFHYYDKDFNNEADTPDNFQSRRPNTSFCFLDIRSPGLGDTAMYLCATSRDLGGPYGYTFGSGTRLTVV.

This clone was observed a single time. V is TRBV5-1 and J is TRBJ2-7, with 11 bases matching TRBD1. Germline V gene lookup returns CDR1 SGHRS and CDR2 YFSETQ. This CDR3 is 15 amino acids long. J gave up 6 bases and V 0 bases, and 5 bases lay outside the gene matches. The CDR3 DNA reads as TGCGCCAGCAGCTTGGAAGGACAGGGGGCGGGCGAGCAGTACTTC. Its translation is CASSLEGQGAGEQYF.

The chain employs TRBV7-6 and TRBJ2-5; TRBD2 aligns across 9 bases. V gave up 3 bases and J gave up 5 bases; unmatched junction bases: 10. The CDR3 loop spans 16 amino acids. Germline V CDR1 and CDR2: SGHVS, FNYEAQ. CDR3 sequence reads: CASSFPWAGGFETQYF. DNA for the CDR3: TGTGCCAGCAGCTTCCCGTGGGCGGGGGGGTTTGAGACCCAGTACTTC.

This clone was detected only a few times. The chain links TRBV5-3 to TRBJ2-7, with D possibly being TRBD1 or TRBD2 (5 bases each). TRBV5-3 is known as an ORF, though its function is uncertain. The CDR3 has 15 residues. The CDR3 DNA follows: TGTGGGTGGCCAGAAGCTTGGGGGAGCGCGTACGAGCAGTACTTC. Amino acid sequence: CGWPEAWGSAYEQYF.

The V and J genes are TRBV5-4 and TRBJ1-1, with 8 bases that match TRBD1. Unmatched junction bases numbered 6, after V lost 1 base and J lost 7 bases. The CDR3 length is 14 residues. The germline CDR1 and CDR2 sequences are SGHNT and YYREEE (reference sequence). The CDR3 sequence: CASSLHDRGYEAFF. The CDR3 DNA sequence: TGTGCCAGCAGCTTGCACGACAGGGGATATGAAGCTTTCTTT.

The CDR3 region is CASSLGQGVLNIQYF. DNA for the CDR3: TGTGCCAGCAGCTTAGGACAGGGCGTTTTAAACATTCAGTACTTC. The chain joins TRBV7-9 to TRBJ2-4, with 7 bases that match TRBD1. With 1 base clipped from V and 6 bases from J, the junction kept 6 bases outside the gene matches. The CDR3 is made up of 15 amino acids. The germline gives CDR1 SEHNR, CDR2 FQNEAQ (reference sequence).

The J gene is TRBJ1-1, the V gene TRBV14; 7 positions match TRBD1. Germline-derived CDR1 and CDR2 are SGHDN and FVKESK. This CDR3 contains 14 residues. The trim removed 0 bases at V and 6 bases at J, leaving 4 bases unmatched. CDR3 residues: CASSQEQGSSEAFF. CDR3 in DNA: TGTGCCAGCAGCCAAGAACAGGGGAGCTCTGAAGCTTTCTTT.

The V and J genes are TRBV7-2 and TRBJ1-1; 7 nucleotides align to TRBD1. Germline CDR1 is SGHTA and CDR2 is FQGNSA. This CDR3 is built from 13 residues. The trim removed 4 bases at V and 4 bases at J, leaving 3 bases unmatched. The CDR3 coding sequence is TGTGCCAGCAGCTACAGGGGAGGCACTGAAGCTTTCTTT. The encoded protein is CASSYRGGTEAFF.

This rearrangement joins TRBV14 to TRBJ1-1; no clear D gene. CDR3 length: 14 amino acids. The V and J ends lost 4 bases and 1 base respectively, with 10 bases between them. Germline CDR1 SGHDN, CDR2 FVKESK. The CDR3 is CASSPSGRNTEAFF. Here the CDR3 DNA reads TGTGCCAGCAGCCCCTCGGGCAGGAACACTGAAGCTTTCTTT.

Only one count was recorded for this clone. V gene TRBV9 combines with J gene TRBJ1-4; a possible D gene is TRBD1 (5 bases). This CDR3 has 16 residues. The V and J ends lost 4 bases and 1 base respectively, with 14 bases between them. The germline V gene has CDR1 SGDLS and CDR2 YYNGEE. In nucleotides, the CDR3 is TGTGCCAGCAGCCCCCAAGGACAAGGAACTAATGAAAAACTGTTTTTT. Its protein is CASSPQGQGTNEKLFF.

The CDR3 nucleotides read TGTGCCAGCTCACCAAGTAGACAAACCTCCCCCTACAATGAGCAGTTCTTC. Encoded protein: CASSPSRQTSPYNEQFF. V usage is TRBV18 and J usage is TRBJ2-1, with no clear D. The V end lost 2 bases, the J end lost 2 bases, and 16 bases lay between the germline ends. The CDR3 totals 17 residues. In germline, CDR1 is KGHSH, CDR2 LQKENI.

The chain carries TRBV5-1 and TRBJ2-1; possibly TRBD1 or TRBD2 for D (6 bases each). The germline V gene encodes CDR1 SGHRS and CDR2 YFSETQ. CDR3 length: 16 amino acids. The V end lost 4 bases, the J end lost 3 bases, and 17 bases lay between the germline ends. The CDR3 nucleotides read TGCGCCAGCAGCCCGGGGGCACAGGGTGGCTACAATGAGCAGTTCTTC. Translated, it gives CASSPGAQGGYNEQFF.

The J gene is TRBJ1-5, the V gene TRBV6-5; perhaps TRBD1 as D (5 bases). V was shortened by 6 bases and J by 8 bases, with 11 bases between the two germline ends. Germline loops: CDR1 MNHEY, CDR2 SVGAGI. This CDR3 comprises 12 residues. The CDR3 loop reads CASRSLGEPQHF. CDR3 coding DNA: TGTGCCAGCAGATCCTTGGGGGAGCCCCAGCATTTT.

The chain combines TRBV7-2 with TRBJ2-7, with TRBD1 matching 7 bases. This CDR3 contains 13 residues. Trimming removed 3 bases from V and 3 bases from J; junction bases left unmatched: 2. Germline CDR1 is SGHTA and CDR2 is FQGNSA. CDR3 in DNA: TGTGCCAGCAGCTTGAGACAGGGCTACGAGCAGTACTTC. Residues: CASSLRQGYEQYF.

A single count supports this clone. V and J are TRBV4-1 and TRBJ1-2, with D possibly TRBD1 on 6 matching bases. The CDR3 consists of 15 residues. The V gene lost 0 bases and the J gene lost 2 bases, with 10 bases spanning the gap. Germline values: CDR1 MGHRA, CDR2 YSYEKL. The DNA for the CDR3 is TGCGCCAGCAGCCAAGATGGCGGGGGCAACTATGGCTACACCTTC. It encodes CASSQDGGGNYGYTF.

The J gene is TRBJ2-3, the V gene TRBV5-4; D is ambiguous. Germline V gene data show CDR1 as SGHNT and CDR2 as YYREEE (reference sequence). The V and J ends lost 0 bases and 0 bases respectively, with 2 bases between them. CDR3 length: 13 amino acids. The CDR3 coding sequence is TGTGCCAGCAGCTTGGCTAGCACAGATACGCAGTATTTT. Translated, it gives CASSLASTDTQYF.

The J gene is TRBJ2-1, the V gene TRBV5-1; 9 bases align to TRBD2. This CDR3 region has 16 residues. Germline values: CDR1 SGHRS, CDR2 YFSETQ. Losses at the gene ends were 4 bases for V and 5 bases for J; bases not matched to a gene: 10. The CDR3 nucleotides are TGCGCCAGCAGCCCGCGGGCTAGCGGGGCTCACAATGAGCAGTTCTTC. Protein product: CASSPRASGAHNEQFF.

This clone was detected a few times. This chain uses TRBV5-6 with TRBJ1-2; unclear D gene. There are 12 residues in the CDR3. Trimming shortened V by 4 bases and J by 12 bases, and 16 bases separated the two germline ends. From germline, CDR1 is SGHDT and CDR2 YYEEEE. CDR3 sequence reads: CASSRRAWDDTF. CDR3 sequence (DNA): TGTGCCAGCAGCCGACGGGCCTGGGATGACACCTTC.